This is a list of T cell receptor beta chains from one sample in a study of T cells in Graves' hyperthyroidism and ophthalmopathy. TCRdb re-called the multiplex PCR reads through MiXCR, storing one row per CDR3 protein. The sample has more than 300,000 distinct CDR3 sequences, less than 20% seen once. Sequenced input: blood. Receptor source: a man between 18 and 35 years old with Graves' ophthalmopathy. The CDR3 runs from the conserved cysteine through the conserved F or W. The order of the fields is J gene, D gene, clone size, V gene, CDR3 DNA, CDR3 protein. The D gene is left open where the match is weak. Not every row has a clone size; where given, it reads once, few, many or a size class.

j_gene: TRBJ2-3
d_gene: -
abundance: -
v_gene: TRBV2
CDR3nt: TGTGCCAGCAGGAGGGCCGGGACTAGCACAGATACGCAGTATTTT
CDR3aa: CASRRAGTSTDTQYF

j_gene: TRBJ2-2
d_gene: TRBD1
abundance: -
v_gene: TRBV12-3/TRBV12-4
CDR3nt: TGTGCCAGCAGCTGGGGACAGGGGGAGGTCGGGGAGCTGTTTTTT
CDR3aa: CASSWGQGEVGELFF

j_gene: TRBJ1-6
d_gene: TRBD1
abundance: many
v_gene: TRBV5-1
CDR3nt: TGCGCCAGCAGCTGGACAGGGAATAATTCACCCCTCCACTTT
CDR3aa: CASSWTGNNSPLHF

j_gene: TRBJ2-5
d_gene: -
abundance: many
v_gene: TRBV18
CDR3nt: TGTGCCAGCTCCCGGTACAGCGAACAAGAGACCCAGTACTTC
CDR3aa: CASSRYSEQETQYF

j_gene: TRBJ1-1
d_gene: -
abundance: few
v_gene: TRBV27
CDR3nt: TGTGCCAGCAGTCGGTCACCGGGTAGGGTGTTGAACACTGAAGCTTTCTTT
CDR3aa: CASSRSPGRVLNTEAFF

j_gene: TRBJ2-1
d_gene: TRBD2
abundance: many
v_gene: TRBV5-4
CDR3nt: TGTGCCAGCAGCTTGGATCTAGCGGGGGGATACAATGAGCAGTTCTTC
CDR3aa: CASSLDLAGGYNEQFF

j_gene: TRBJ2-1
d_gene: -
abundance: few
v_gene: TRBV7-9
CDR3nt: TGTGCCAGCAGCTTAAACCCGGTCCTGGACAATGAGCAGTTCTTC
CDR3aa: CASSLNPVLDNEQFF

j_gene: TRBJ2-1
d_gene: TRBD1
abundance: -
v_gene: TRBV5-6
CDR3nt: TGTGCCAGCAGCTGGGGGGACAGGGCTAATGAGCAGTTCTTC
CDR3aa: CASSWGDRANEQFF

j_gene: TRBJ1-1
d_gene: -
abundance: many
v_gene: TRBV20-1
CDR3nt: TGCAGTGCCGGACGGGTGAACACTGAAGCTTTCTTT
CDR3aa: CSAGRVNTEAFF

j_gene: TRBJ1-2
d_gene: -
abundance: many
v_gene: TRBV5-1
CDR3nt: TGCGCCAGCAGCTTGGCGGGGCGGGACAACTATGGCTACACCTTC
CDR3aa: CASSLAGRDNYGYTF

j_gene: TRBJ2-1
d_gene: TRBD2
abundance: few
v_gene: TRBV5-1
CDR3nt: TGCGCCAGCGCCGCCCAGCGGGGGAAGGATGAGCAGTTCTTC
CDR3aa: CASAAQRGKDEQFF

j_gene: TRBJ1-4
d_gene: -
abundance: -
v_gene: TRBV14
CDR3nt: TGTGCCAGCAGCCGGACCATGGACCGCCCGACTGAAAAACTGTTTTTT
CDR3aa: CASSRTMDRPTEKLFF

j_gene: TRBJ2-7
d_gene: TRBD1
abundance: many
v_gene: TRBV7-3
CDR3nt: TGTGCCACCAGGTGGGCAGGGGGCAACGAGCAGTACTTC
CDR3aa: CATRWAGGNEQYF

j_gene: TRBJ1-2
d_gene: -
abundance: -
v_gene: TRBV6-4
CDR3nt: TGTGCCAGCAGTGACGACGGCGATAACTATGGCTACACCTTC
CDR3aa: CASSDDGDNYGYTF

j_gene: TRBJ2-7
d_gene: -
abundance: many
v_gene: TRBV7-6
CDR3nt: TGTGCCAGCAGCTCCTGGGGGGAAGGTACGTCCGAGCAGTACTTC
CDR3aa: CASSSWGEGTSEQYF

j_gene: TRBJ1-2
d_gene: -
abundance: -
v_gene: TRBV5-1
CDR3nt: TGCGCCAGCACCCCAGGGGACCATGGCTACACCTTC
CDR3aa: CASTPGDHGYTF

j_gene: TRBJ1-1
d_gene: -
abundance: few
v_gene: TRBV10-3
CDR3nt: TGTGCCATCAGTGAGATGGAGGGCGTAAGGACTGAAGCTTTCTTT
CDR3aa: CAISEMEGVRTEAFF

j_gene: TRBJ1-1
d_gene: -
abundance: many
v_gene: TRBV9
CDR3nt: TGTGCCAGCAGCACCACACCCGACTCTGAAGCTTTCTTT
CDR3aa: CASSTTPDSEAFF

j_gene: TRBJ2-5
d_gene: TRBD2
abundance: -
v_gene: TRBV6-2/TRBV6-3
CDR3nt: TGTGCCAGCAGCACCGGGACTAGCGCCGTGGAGACCCAGTACTTC
CDR3aa: CASSTGTSAVETQYF

j_gene: TRBJ1-1
d_gene: -
abundance: -
v_gene: TRBV27
CDR3nt: TGTGCCGCGGTGGAGGGGACTGAAGCTTTCTTT
CDR3aa: CAAVEGTEAFF

j_gene: TRBJ1-6
d_gene: TRBD1
abundance: many
v_gene: TRBV20-1
CDR3nt: TGCAGTGCTAGGGACAGGGAGGTTTCACCCCTCCACTTT
CDR3aa: CSARDREVSPLHF

j_gene: TRBJ2-3
d_gene: -
abundance: many
v_gene: TRBV7-3
CDR3nt: TGTGCCAGCAGCTTAACGTCGGTGGAAGATACGCAGTATTTT
CDR3aa: CASSLTSVEDTQYF

j_gene: TRBJ1-1
d_gene: TRBD1
abundance: few
v_gene: TRBV6-1
CDR3nt: TGTGCCATTTCACAGGGGGCAGAGACTGAAGCTTTCTTT
CDR3aa: CAISQGAETEAFF

j_gene: TRBJ2-5
d_gene: TRBD1
abundance: many
v_gene: TRBV6-1
CDR3nt: TGTGCCAGCAGCCGCGACAGGGACAGCCAAGAGACCCAGTACTTC
CDR3aa: CASSRDRDSQETQYF

j_gene: TRBJ2-7
d_gene: TRBD1
abundance: -
v_gene: TRBV2
CDR3nt: TGTGCCAGCAACGGACAGGGGGGGACGTCCTACGAGCAGTACTTC
CDR3aa: CASNGQGGTSYEQYF

j_gene: TRBJ2-5
d_gene: TRBD2
abundance: many
v_gene: TRBV5-6
CDR3nt: TGTGCCAGCAGCCGGGACCGGGTTAGCGGGGAGACCCAGTACTTC
CDR3aa: CASSRDRVSGETQYF

j_gene: TRBJ2-7
d_gene: TRBD1
abundance: -
v_gene: TRBV4-1
CDR3nt: TGCGCCAGCAGCCAAAGGGACAGTATCAACGAGCAGTACTTC
CDR3aa: CASSQRDSINEQYF

j_gene: TRBJ2-7
d_gene: TRBD1
abundance: -
v_gene: TRBV6-2/TRBV6-3
CDR3nt: TGTGCCAGCAGTAACCGGGACAGATTTTCCTACGAGCAGTACTTC
CDR3aa: CASSNRDRFSYEQYF

j_gene: TRBJ2-7
d_gene: -
abundance: many
v_gene: TRBV7-2
CDR3nt: TGTGCCAGCAGACGCGGGGTGTACGAGCAGTACTTC
CDR3aa: CASRRGVYEQYF

j_gene: TRBJ2-7
d_gene: -
abundance: many
v_gene: TRBV7-9
CDR3nt: TGTGCCAGCAGCTACCTACAGGGAAACTCCTACGAGCAGTACTTC
CDR3aa: CASSYLQGNSYEQYF

j_gene: TRBJ2-1
d_gene: -
abundance: many
v_gene: TRBV28
CDR3nt: TGTGCCAGCGAGCGGTGGAACGAGCAGTTCTTC
CDR3aa: CASERWNEQFF

j_gene: TRBJ2-1
d_gene: -
abundance: -
v_gene: TRBV5-1
CDR3nt: TGCGCCAGCGGCTTGGCTTCTGGGATTCATGAGCAGTTCTTC
CDR3aa: CASGLASGIHEQFF

j_gene: TRBJ2-1
d_gene: TRBD2
abundance: many
v_gene: TRBV12-3/TRBV12-4
CDR3nt: TGTGCCAGCGGGACTAGCGGGGGGGCGGGTGAGCAGTTCTTC
CDR3aa: CASGTSGGAGEQFF

j_gene: TRBJ2-3
d_gene: TRBD1
abundance: many
v_gene: TRBV5-1
CDR3nt: TGCGCCAGCAGCTTGGGGGCTGGGACAGGGCCAGATACGCAGTATTTT
CDR3aa: CASSLGAGTGPDTQYF

j_gene: TRBJ2-3
d_gene: TRBD2
abundance: -
v_gene: TRBV15
CDR3nt: TGTGCCACCAGCGACCGACTAGCGGGGCCCACAGATACGCAGTATTTT
CDR3aa: CATSDRLAGPTDTQYF

j_gene: TRBJ2-4
d_gene: -
abundance: -
v_gene: TRBV3-1
CDR3nt: TGTGCCAGCAGCCATCGGCAGGGAAACATTCAGTACTTC
CDR3aa: CASSHRQGNIQYF

j_gene: TRBJ1-1
d_gene: -
abundance: few
v_gene: TRBV6-1
CDR3nt: TGTGCCAGCAGTGAGGGAAGGTTCGGAAACACTGAAGCTTTCTTT
CDR3aa: CASSEGRFGNTEAFF

j_gene: TRBJ1-2
d_gene: -
abundance: few
v_gene: TRBV9
CDR3nt: TGTGCCAGCAGCGTAAACGACAGCCCTCTCACCTTC
CDR3aa: CASSVNDSPLTF

j_gene: TRBJ2-7
d_gene: -
abundance: many
v_gene: TRBV12-3/TRBV12-4
CDR3nt: TGTGCCAGCAGCCACACCTCCAACCGGGGGCAGTACGAGCAGTACTTC
CDR3aa: CASSHTSNRGQYEQYF

j_gene: TRBJ2-7
d_gene: -
abundance: many
v_gene: TRBV20-1
CDR3nt: TGCAGTGCTAGAGGGGGGGGCTCGGCTTACGAGCAGTACTTC
CDR3aa: CSARGGGSAYEQYF

j_gene: TRBJ1-6
d_gene: -
abundance: -
v_gene: TRBV19
CDR3nt: TGTGCCAGTAGTAGGATGGAGGGGACCAAAAATTCACCCCTCCACTTT
CDR3aa: CASSRMEGTKNSPLHF

j_gene: TRBJ1-6
d_gene: -
abundance: -
v_gene: TRBV18
CDR3nt: TGTGCCAGCTCGGTAGAAGGGCAGAATTCACCCCTCCACTTT
CDR3aa: CASSVEGQNSPLHF

j_gene: TRBJ1-1
d_gene: -
abundance: many
v_gene: TRBV7-9
CDR3nt: TGTGCCAGCAGCTTAATGATCCTGGGCGGATCCCTAATTGAAGCTTTCTTT
CDR3aa: CASSLMILGGSLIEAFF

j_gene: TRBJ2-5
d_gene: -
abundance: few
v_gene: TRBV9
CDR3nt: TGTGCCAGCAGCGTAGCACAGGGACAAGAGACCCAGTACTTC
CDR3aa: CASSVAQGQETQYF

j_gene: TRBJ1-1
d_gene: -
abundance: -
v_gene: TRBV11-2
CDR3nt: TGTGCCAGCAGCTTATTTAGTGGGGATTTCCTGAACACTGAAGCTTTCTTT
CDR3aa: CASSLFSGDFLNTEAFF